This TCR beta chain was identified during a study of ipilimumab plus nivolumab after autologous stem cell transplantation. Study-wide context: Median doses per patient: a few ipilimumab, roughly 8 nivolumab. The DLBCL group included primary refractory and relapsed cases. General study findings and limits: TCR repertoire, Treg phenotype and gut microbiota reportedly support more study of this approach.

Checkpoint therapy with ipilimumab 1 mg/kg began 14 to 28 days after transplant. This table comes from immunoSEQ multiplex PCR, and its TCRdb copy is limited to in-frame clones, with some not included. The sample includes some 22,000 clones, around four fifths of them seen just once. About this clone itself: The antigen remains unidentified.

Germline V lookup: CDR1 KGHSH, CDR2 LQKENI. The CDR3 is 12 residues long. V was pared by 6 bases and J by 4 bases, with 2 bases of the junction left unmatched. This clonotype originated in a male donor with diffuse large B-cell lymphoma. Sequences were derived from PBMCs, sampled in a trial of ipilimumab plus nivolumab as post-transplant consolidation. V gene TRBV18 combines with J gene TRBJ2-7, with TRBD2 matching over 8 bases. DNA of the CDR3: TGTGCCAGCTCCGGGGGGGCATACGAGCAGTACTTC. It translates to CASSGGAYEQYF.